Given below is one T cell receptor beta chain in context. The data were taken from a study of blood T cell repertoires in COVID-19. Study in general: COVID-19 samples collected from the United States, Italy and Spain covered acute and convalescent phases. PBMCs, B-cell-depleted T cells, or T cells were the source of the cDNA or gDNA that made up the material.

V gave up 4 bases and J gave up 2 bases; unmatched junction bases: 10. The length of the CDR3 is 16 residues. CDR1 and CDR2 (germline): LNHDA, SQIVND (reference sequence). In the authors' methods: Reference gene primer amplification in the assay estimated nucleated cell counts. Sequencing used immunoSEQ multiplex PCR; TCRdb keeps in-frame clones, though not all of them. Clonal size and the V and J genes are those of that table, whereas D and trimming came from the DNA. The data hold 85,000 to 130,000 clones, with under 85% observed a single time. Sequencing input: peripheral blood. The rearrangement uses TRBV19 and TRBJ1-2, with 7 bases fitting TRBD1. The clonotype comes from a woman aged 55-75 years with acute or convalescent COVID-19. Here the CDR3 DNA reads TGTGCCAGTAGTACGAAAAGCAAGGGACAGAACTATGGCTACACCTTC. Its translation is CASSTKSKGQNYGYTF.